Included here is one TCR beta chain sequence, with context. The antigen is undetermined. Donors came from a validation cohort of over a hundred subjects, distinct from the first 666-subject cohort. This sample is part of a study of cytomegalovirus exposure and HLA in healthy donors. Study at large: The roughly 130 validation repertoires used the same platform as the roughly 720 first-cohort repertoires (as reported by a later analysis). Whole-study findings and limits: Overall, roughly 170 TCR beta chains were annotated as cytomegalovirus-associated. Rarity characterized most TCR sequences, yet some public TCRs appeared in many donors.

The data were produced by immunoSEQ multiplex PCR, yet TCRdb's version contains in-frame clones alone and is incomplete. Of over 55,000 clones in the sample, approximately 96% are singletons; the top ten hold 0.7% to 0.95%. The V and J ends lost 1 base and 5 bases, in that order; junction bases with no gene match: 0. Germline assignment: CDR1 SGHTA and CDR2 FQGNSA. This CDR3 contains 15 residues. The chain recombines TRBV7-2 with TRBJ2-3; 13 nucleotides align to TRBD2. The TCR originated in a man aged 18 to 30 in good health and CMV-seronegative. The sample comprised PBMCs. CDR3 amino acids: CASSLGTSGRDTQYF. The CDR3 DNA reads TGTGCCAGCAGCTTAGGGACTAGCGGGAGAGATACGCAGTATTTT. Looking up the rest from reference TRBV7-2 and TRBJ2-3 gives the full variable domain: GAGVSQSPSNKVTEKGKDVELRCDPISGHTALYWYRQSLGQGLEFLIYFQGNSAPDKSGLPSDRFSAERTGGSVSTLTIQRTQQEDSAVYLCASSLGTSGRDTQYFGPGTRLTVL.